Below are 18 T cell receptor beta chains sequenced from a single sample in a study of blood T cell repertoires in COVID-19. Profiling relied on immunoSEQ multiplex PCR, and the TCRdb table lists in-frame clones only, not all of them. This table has about half a million clones, roughly 85% appearing once. The sample was peripheral blood. The receptors were gathered from a human donor in a cohort sampled during active COVID-19.

The V and J genes are TRBV9 and TRBJ2-1; the match to TRBD2 covers 11 bases. The V gene's germline CDR1 is SGDLS and CDR2 YYNGEE. Trimming cost V 0 bases and J 8 bases; bases outside gene matches: 16. This CDR3 is built from 19 residues. This CDR3 is CASSVGPGASGRLGHEQFF. The DNA for the CDR3 is TGTGCCAGCAGCGTAGGGCCCGGGGCTAGCGGGAGGCTAGGCCATGAGCAGTTCTTC.

The chain has TRBV11-2 and TRBJ2-2; TRBD1 matches at 10 bases. CDR3 length: 18 amino acids. J lost 3 bases, V lost 3 bases, and 10 bases had no gene match. Per germline, CDR1 SGHAT and CDR2 FQNNGV. This chain's CDR3 is CASSLKYTGTGDTGELFF. CDR3 coding DNA: TGTGCCAGCAGCTTGAAATACACCGGGACAGGGGACACCGGGGAGCTGTTTTTT.

J is TRBJ2-1 and V is TRBV4-2, with 10 bases fitting TRBD2. This CDR3 contains 19 residues. CDR1 is LGHNA and CDR2 is YNFKEQ in the germline V gene. With 0 bases clipped from V and 2 bases from J, the junction kept 10 bases outside the gene matches. The DNA for the CDR3 is TGTGCCAGCAGCCAAGATGGGGCTAGCGGGAGCTCCACCTACAATGAGCAGTTCTTC. It is translated as CASSQDGASGSSTYNEQFF.

This clone was recorded only once. The V and J genes are TRBV7-9 and TRBJ2-7; perhaps TRBD2 as D (7 bases). The CDR3 runs to 17 residues. Trimming removed 5 bases from V and 3 bases from J, with 23 bases in between. Germline loops: CDR1 SEHNR, CDR2 FQNEAQ (reference sequence). The DNA of the CDR3 is TGTGCCAGCAGCCTTAGGGGGGGTCAGGCGATAAACTACGAGCAGTACTTC. It is translated as CASSLRGGQAINYEQYF.

The rearrangement links TRBV18 to TRBJ1-5; 7 nucleotides match TRBD1. Germline CDR1 KGHSH, CDR2 LQKENI. The CDR3 extends over 16 amino acids. V shed 5 bases, J shed 0 bases, and the junction held 7 bases outside the gene matches. In DNA, the CDR3 is TGTGCCAGCTCATCCTTAAACAGGGGTAGCAATCAGCCCCAGCATTTT. Protein product: CASSSLNRGSNQPQHF.

This clone was counted only a few times. This chain links TRBV5-1 with TRBJ2-7; 8 bases map to TRBD2. J lost 3 bases, V lost 4 bases, and 0 bases had no gene match. This CDR3 contains 12 residues. Germline-derived CDR1 and CDR2 are SGHRS and YFSETQ. For the CDR3, the DNA is TGCGCCAGCAGCCGGGAGGGCTACGAGCAGTACTTC. Amino acids: CASSREGYEQYF.

This clone was detected once. The V gene is TRBV28, the J gene TRBJ2-7; the match to TRBD1 covers 8 bases. The CDR3 length is 16 residues. The V segment lost 1 base and the J segment 4 bases; nucleotides outside the gene matches: 9. Germline V gives CDR1 MDHEN, CDR2 SYDVKM. The CDR3 DNA follows: TGTGCCAGCAGTTTATTGTCCGGACAGGGAATGTACGAGCAGTACTTC. Its translation is CASSLLSGQGMYEQYF.

J is TRBJ2-1 and V is TRBV3-1 (or the pseudogene TRBV3-2); 10 bases align to TRBD2. J gave up 9 bases and V 3 bases, and 8 bases lay outside the gene matches. The CDR3 contains 15 residues. Germline CDR1 reads LGHDT; CDR2 reads YNNKEL (reference sequence). In nucleotides, the CDR3 is TGTGCCAGCAGCCAGGAAACTGTAGCGGGAGGTGAGCAGTTCTTC. It yields the protein CASSQETVAGGEQFF.

The sample holds one count of this clone. The gene calls are TRBV5-1 and TRBJ2-2, with D perhaps TRBD1 (6 bases). Germline loops: CDR1 SGHRS, CDR2 YFSETQ. The CDR3 runs 12 residues. Trimming took off 4 bases at V and 8 bases at J, with 9 bases between the two ends. CDR3 region: CASSPDSGELFF. The CDR3 bases are TGCGCCAGCAGCCCGGACAGTGGGGAGCTGTTTTTT.

This clone was seen just once. The CDR3 is CASSLARAGGAFHGYTF. CDR3 DNA sequence: TGTGCCAGCAGCTTAGCCCGGGCAGGGGGCGCATTCCATGGCTACACCTTC. V gene TRBV7-2 combines with J gene TRBJ1-2, with 8 nucleotides matching TRBD1. Germline V gives CDR1 SGHTA, CDR2 FQGNSA. The CDR3 is made up of 17 amino acids. V trimming: 0 bases; J trimming: 6 bases; junction bases outside the gene matches: 12. Full variable domain (missing parts from reference TRBV7-2 and TRBJ1-2): GAGVSQSPSNKVTEKGKDVELRCDPISGHTALYWYRQSLGQGLEFLIYFQGNSAPDKSGLPSDRFSAERTGGSVSTLTIQRTQQEDSAVYLCASSLARAGGAFHGYTFGSGTRLTVV.

The V call is TRBV7-2, the J call TRBJ1-6; no clear D gene. CDR3 length equals 14 residues. Germline CDR1 reads SGHTA; CDR2 reads FQGNSA. V was shortened by 5 bases and J by 9 bases, with 14 bases between the two germline ends. In DNA, the CDR3 is TGTGCCAGCAGCAAAGAGGGTTTCGTTTCACCCCTCCACTTT. Amino acid sequence: CASSKEGFVSPLHF.

The genes are TRBV29-1 and TRBJ1-4; a possible D gene is TRBD1 (6 bases). Germline-derived CDR1 and CDR2 are SQVTM and ANQGSEA. This CDR3 is 13 amino acids long. Trimming stripped 4 bases from V and 6 bases from J, with 12 bases between. The DNA for the CDR3 is TGCAGCGTTGGAGAACAGGGAGATGAAAAACTGTTTTTT. Protein product: CSVGEQGDEKLFF.

The chain employs TRBV4-3 and TRBJ2-2; D is perhaps TRBD1 (5 bases). Germline CDR1 is LGHNA and CDR2 is YSLEER. The CDR3 length is 16 residues. V lost 0 bases and J lost 0, with 8 bases in between. The CDR3 DNA follows: TGCGCCAGCAGCCAAGATTCAGGGCCGAACACCGGGGAGCTGTTTTTT. Protein: CASSQDSGPNTGELFF.

The rearrangement links TRBV10-3 to TRBJ2-1; D may be TRBD2 (5 bases). The germline V gene has CDR1 ENHRY and CDR2 SYGVKD. Trimming pared 3 bases from V and 4 bases from J, leaving 13 bases between. There are 15 residues in the CDR3. As DNA, the CDR3 is TGTGCCATCAGTGATTTCCGGGAAAAGTACAATGAGCAGTTCTTC. Translated, it gives CAISDFREKYNEQFF.

The chain employs TRBV28 and TRBJ1-1, with TRBD1 as a possible D gene (6 bases). V was clipped by 4 bases and J by 2 bases, with 14 bases between them. This CDR3 is built from 15 residues. Germline CDR1 is MDHEN and CDR2 is SYDVKM. This CDR3 reads CASSSVTGRNTEAFF. The CDR3 DNA is TGTGCCAGCAGTTCGGTGACAGGTAGAAACACTGAAGCTTTCTTT.

The gene calls are TRBV9 and TRBJ2-1; 7 bases fit TRBD2. The CDR3 consists of 16 residues. V lost 1 base, J lost 4 bases, and 8 bases stayed unmatched. The germline V gene has CDR1 SGDLS and CDR2 YYNGEE. The CDR3 here is CASSVTETGGYNEQFF. DNA for the CDR3: TGTGCCAGCAGCGTAACAGAGACGGGAGGTTACAATGAGCAGTTCTTC.

As regards this clone: A much larger clonotype is one base distant, so this may be a read error. The V call is TRBV7-6, the J call TRBJ2-1; the D is unclear. Germline values: CDR1 SGHVS, CDR2 FNYEAQ. Trimming left V 1 base short and J 5 bases short, with 3 bases between. The CDR3 runs 12 residues. Here the CDR3 DNA reads TGTGCCAGCAGCTTAGTCGACAATGAGCAGTTCTTC. Translating it yields CASSLVDNEQFF.

This chain connects TRBV10-3 to TRBJ1-4; tentatively, D is TRBD1 (6 bases). The CDR3 extends over 16 amino acids. Germline V lookup: CDR1 ENHRY, CDR2 SYGVKD. V was pared by 4 bases and J by 0 bases, with 12 bases between. CDR3 coding DNA: TGTGCCATCAGTGCCGGGACACTTGCAACTAATGAAAAACTGTTTTTT. It yields the protein CAISAGTLATNEKLFF.